These 22 T cell receptor beta chains share one sample of origin, sequenced in a study of cytomegalovirus exposure and HLA in healthy donors. Profiling relied on immunoSEQ multiplex PCR, and the TCRdb table lists in-frame clones only, not all of them. The sample lists about 120,000 clones, approximately 87% occurring once. The sample consisted of PBMCs. Every receptor here comes from a young woman in good health and CMV-seropositive.

This clone was detected once. The rearrangement links TRBV14 to TRBJ2-1, with 10 positions matching TRBD2. The V and J ends lost 4 bases and 6 bases, in that order; junction bases with no gene match: 9. The CDR3 runs to 16 residues. Germline V gives CDR1 SGHDN, CDR2 FVKESK. The DNA of the CDR3 is TGTGCCAGCAGCCCCGAACCGACTAGCGGGTCCAATGAGCAGTTCTTC. Protein sequence: CASSPEPTSGSNEQFF.

The V call is TRBV7-6, the J call TRBJ1-5, with D hard to call. Germline lookup yields CDR1 SGHVS and CDR2 FNYEAQ. The CDR3 contains 17 residues. V gave up 0 bases and J gave up 0 bases, with 12 bases separating them. This chain's CDR3 is CASSLAVGGYSNQPQHF. Here the CDR3 DNA reads TGTGCCAGCAGCTTAGCGGTTGGAGGATATAGCAATCAGCCCCAGCATTTT.

The rearrangement links TRBV5-8 to TRBJ2-5, with 13 bases lining up with TRBD2. V lost 4 bases to trimming and J lost 0 bases; unmatched junction nucleotides: 3. The CDR3 consists of 16 residues. Germline V gene lookup returns CDR1 SGHTS and CDR2 YDEGEE. The CDR3 DNA reads TGTGCCAGCAGCATAGGGACTAGCGGGAACCAAGAGACCCAGTACTTC. As protein: CASSIGTSGNQETQYF.

The chain is built from TRBV10-3 and TRBJ2-1; tentatively, D is TRBD1 (5 bases). This CDR3 is 15 amino acids long. Trimming cost V 0 bases and J 5 bases, with 11 bases left between them. Germline CDR1 reads ENHRY; CDR2 reads SYGVKD. The CDR3 DNA reads TGTGCCATCAGTGAGTCTTTTGGACAAAACAATGAGCAGTTCTTC. Translated, it gives CAISESFGQNNEQFF.

V and J are TRBV29-1 and TRBJ2-7; 7 bases agree with TRBD2. The germline V gene has CDR1 SQVTM and CDR2 ANQGSEA. This CDR3 is 16 amino acids long. V lost 5 bases, J lost 7 bases, and 20 bases stayed unmatched. The CDR3 spells CSVLGLGGHAFGEQYF. The CDR3 region has the DNA TGCAGCGTTCTAGGACTAGGCGGTCATGCGTTTGGGGAGCAGTACTTC.

The genes are TRBV6-1 and TRBJ2-5, with a possible D match to TRBD2 (6 bases). The germline gives CDR1 MNHNS, CDR2 SASEGT. CDR3 size: 14 residues. V lost 3 bases and J lost 5, with 13 bases in between. The CDR3 here is CASSEDPGRETQYF. CDR3 bases: TGTGCCAGCAGTGAGGACCCAGGGAGGGAGACCCAGTACTTC.

This chain links TRBV7-8 with TRBJ1-4; 7 bases are a match to TRBD1. The germline V gene encodes CDR1 SGHVS and CDR2 FQNEAQ. Losses at the gene ends were 5 bases for V and 8 bases for J; bases not matched to a gene: 11. This CDR3 spans 15 amino acids. This CDR3 reads CASSLQQGYREKLFF. DNA for the CDR3: TGTGCCAGCAGCCTTCAACAGGGGTATCGGGAAAAACTGTTTTTT.

This chain connects TRBV30 to TRBJ2-1; D uncertain. Trimming shortened V by 3 bases and J by 3 bases, and 6 bases separated the two germline ends. The CDR3 has 12 amino acids. Germline V CDR1 and CDR2: GTSNPN, SVGIG (reference sequence). The CDR3 DNA is TGTGCCTGGAGGGGCCACTACAATGAGCAGTTCTTC. Translating it yields CAWRGHYNEQFF.

This sequence joins TRBV7-2 and TRBJ2-1; no clear D gene. The CDR3 is made up of 13 amino acids. Per the germline V gene, CDR1 is SGHTA and CDR2 is FQGNSA. V lost 4 bases and J lost 4, with 8 bases in between. This chain's CDR3 is CASSWQIYNEQFF. CDR3 bases: TGTGCCAGCAGCTGGCAGATTTACAATGAGCAGTTCTTC.

The chain combines TRBV13 with TRBJ2-2, with D hard to call. The CDR3 is 15 residues long. The V gene's germline CDR1 is PRHDT and CDR2 FYEKMQ (reference sequence). Trimming cost V 5 bases and J 1 base, with 11 bases left between them. The CDR3 loop is CASSPSSMNTGELFF. CDR3 sequence (DNA): TGTGCCAGCAGCCCCAGTTCCATGAACACCGGGGAGCTGTTTTTT.

This chain links TRBV19 with TRBJ2-3; 7 positions match TRBD1. V shed 7 bases, J shed 2 bases, and the junction held 9 bases outside the gene matches. Germline V lookup: CDR1 LNHDA, CDR2 SQIVND (reference sequence). The CDR3 has 15 residues. The CDR3 sequence: CASIETGASTDTQYF. CDR3 coding DNA: TGTGCCAGTATCGAAACAGGGGCTTCCACAGATACGCAGTATTTT.

The chain employs TRBV15 and TRBJ1-5; perhaps TRBD1 as D (6 bases). Germline assignment: CDR1 LNHNV and CDR2 YYDKDF (reference sequence). Trimming took 3 bases from V and 5 from J, leaving 14 bases between them. This CDR3 is 15 amino acids long. CDR3 sequence (DNA): TGTGCCACCAGCAGTTTAACAGGGCCCGATCAGCCCCAGCATTTT. Its translation: CATSSLTGPDQPQHF.

The chain carries TRBV9 and TRBJ1-2; tentatively, D is TRBD1 (5 bases). Trimming cost V 0 bases and J 4 bases, with 13 bases left between them. Germline V gives CDR1 SGDLS, CDR2 YYNGEE. CDR3 length equals 15 residues. The CDR3 region is CASSVGQGGVYGYTF. Written as DNA, the CDR3 is TGTGCCAGCAGCGTAGGGCAGGGAGGAGTCTATGGCTACACCTTC.

The chain combines TRBV6-5 with TRBJ1-5; 7 nucleotides agree with TRBD1. J was trimmed by 2 bases and V by 6 bases; bases with no gene match: 1. There are 13 residues in the CDR3. In germline, CDR1 is MNHEY, CDR2 SVGAGI. CDR3 DNA sequence: TGTGCCAGCAGCACAGGGGGCAATCAGCCCCAGCATTTT. This codes for CASSTGGNQPQHF.

The chain employs TRBV21-1 and TRBJ2-1; TRBD1 is the table's D call, not checked against the DNA. TRBV21-1 is a pseudogene. The CDR3 spans 16 residues. CDR3 sequence: CASSSSSGGEDSEQFF. CDR3 coding DNA: TGTGCCAGCAGCAGCTCTTCAGGGGGCGAAGATAGTGAGCAGTTCTTC.

The J gene is TRBJ1-6, the V gene TRBV6-5; TRBD1 matches 10 bases. The V segment lost 6 bases and the J segment 9 bases; nucleotides outside the gene matches: 2. In germline, CDR1 is MNHEY, CDR2 SVGAGI. The CDR3 covers 13 residues. The CDR3 here is CASSWTGGSPLHF. The CDR3 coding sequence is TGTGCCAGCAGCTGGACAGGGGGTTCACCCCTCCACTTT.

As concerns this clone: A read error may account for a junction end that differs from germline. The sample contains more than one DNA sequence encoding this CDR3. The CDR3 sequence is CASSSTGQRQETQYF. CDR3 nucleotides: TGTGCTAGCAGCTCAACGGGACAGCGGCAAGAGACCCAGTACTTC. V usage is TRBV7-7 and J usage is TRBJ2-5; 7 bases line up with TRBD1. CDR1 and CDR2 from the germline V gene are SSHAT and FNYEAQ (reference sequence). The CDR3 is 15 residues long. The full variable domain, in which reference TRBV7-7 and TRBJ2-5 provide the parts outside the CDR3, is GAGVSQSPRYKVTKRGQDVTLRCDPISSHATLYWYQQALGQGPEFLTYFNYEAQPDKSGLPSDRFSAERPEGSISTLTIQRTEQRDSAMYRCASSSTGQRQETQYFGPGTRLLVL.

This clone was detected only a few times. The chain uses TRBV9 and TRBJ1-5; a weak D match, TRBD1 (5 bases). The CDR3 runs to 14 residues. Trimming removed 2 bases from V and 7 bases from J, with 13 bases in between. Germline values: CDR1 SGDLS, CDR2 YYNGEE. CDR3 DNA sequence: TGTGCCAGCAGCGTGAATCAGGGAGGCCAGCCCCAGCATTTT. It is translated as CASSVNQGGQPQHF.

The rearrangement links TRBV29-1 to TRBJ2-7, with no clear D. This CDR3 has 13 residues. Germline V lookup: CDR1 SQVTM, CDR2 ANQGSEA. V gave up 0 bases and J gave up 4 bases, with 10 bases separating them. CDR3 bases: TGCAGCGTTGAAGATCCGAACAGTTACGAGCAGTACTTC. Protein sequence: CSVEDPNSYEQYF.

This clone was detected once. The CDR3 DNA follows: TGTGCCAGCAGTTTCACCCTGGGGGGTACTGAAGCTTTCTTT. Translated: CASSFTLGGTEAFF. The chain uses TRBV27 and TRBJ1-1, with TRBD1 as a possible D gene (5 bases). The CDR3 is 14 amino acids. V lost 3 bases, J lost 5 bases, and 13 bases lay in between. Germline V lookup: CDR1 MNHEY, CDR2 SMNVEV (reference sequence).

This clone showed up just a few times. This sequence joins TRBV6-5 and TRBJ1-2, with TRBD1 matching over 8 bases. Germline lookup yields CDR1 MNHEY and CDR2 SVGAGI. V gave up 6 bases and J gave up 4 bases; unmatched junction bases: 4. The CDR3 covers 13 residues. Here the CDR3 reads CASRAGGTYGYTF. DNA of the CDR3: TGTGCCAGCAGGGCAGGGGGCACCTATGGCTACACCTTC.

This chain joins TRBV9 and TRBJ2-1, with TRBD1 as a possible D gene (5 bases). Germline V gives CDR1 SGDLS, CDR2 YYNGEE. V shed 3 bases and J shed 5 bases, with 9 bases lying between them. This CDR3 contains 13 residues. DNA for the CDR3: TGTGCCAGCAGCGGTAGGGGCAACAATGAGCAGTTCTTC. This encodes CASSGRGNNEQFF.